Each of the 8 T cell receptor beta chains below was sequenced from the same sample in a study of CD8 T cells in ankylosing spondylitis. TCRdb fed the 5' RACE reads into MiXCR, producing one record per CDR3 protein. The table lists about 240,000 distinct CDR3 sequences, around 7.8% of them singletons, with almost 7% in the top ten. Sequencing used blood, either unsorted or a sorted T cell fraction (not recorded which). Every receptor here comes from a male donor with ankylosing spondylitis or in good health (not recorded which).

This clonotype appeared many times. The V gene is TRBV28, the J gene TRBJ1-2; D not resolved. Germline loops: CDR1 MDHEN, CDR2 SYDVKM. The CDR3 contains 13 residues. The V end was cut by 1 base, the J end by 8 bases, with 11 bases between. The CDR3 loop reads CASSLFPLRGYTF. In DNA, the CDR3 is TGTGCCAGCAGTTTATTTCCACTGCGGGGCTACACCTTC.

The table lists this clonotype with many counts. The chain joins TRBV5-1 to TRBJ2-1; unclear D gene. CDR3 length equals 15 residues. V lost 1 base, J lost 0 bases, and 8 bases lay in between. Germline CDR1 and CDR2: SGHRS and YFSETQ. The CDR3 nucleotides are TGCGCCAGCAGCTTGAAAGCCAGCTCCTACAATGAGCAGTTCTTC. Protein product: CASSLKASSYNEQFF.

This clonotype has ten or more counts. The chain combines TRBV12-3 or TRBV12-4 with TRBJ1-6; the D gene is possibly TRBD1 (6 bases). V dropped 5 bases and J dropped 9 bases, with 17 bases sitting between them. The CDR3 extends over 15 amino acids. The CDR3 nucleotides read TGTGCCAGCAGTCCTACTACAGGGCTGAGTTCACCCCTCCACTTT. Protein: CASSPTTGLSSPLHF.

The table lists this clonotype with many counts. The V gene is TRBV20-1, the J gene TRBJ2-1, with D maybe TRBD1 (6 bases). V was cut by 1 base and J by 5 bases, with 15 bases left in between. Germline V gives CDR1 DFQATT, CDR2 SNEGSKA (reference sequence). The CDR3 is 15 residues long. The CDR3 DNA is TGCAGTGCTAGAGTTCCAGGGGTATTGGACAATGAGCAGTTCTTC. Protein product: CSARVPGVLDNEQFF.

The sample holds many counts of this clonotype. The chain joins TRBV7-6 to TRBJ1-6, with TRBD1 matching over 10 bases. CDR3 length: 15 residues. The germline V gene has CDR1 SGHVS and CDR2 FNYEAQ. V dropped 6 bases and J dropped 9; count of bases not matched to a gene: 8. In nucleotides, the CDR3 is TGTGCCAGCAGACCTGGACAGGGGGTTAGTTCACCCCTCCACTTT. Its protein is CASRPGQGVSSPLHF.

The chain couples TRBV5-1 to TRBJ2-7, with D maybe TRBD2 (5 bases). This CDR3 spans 14 amino acids. Germline V gene sequence: CDR1 SGHRS, CDR2 YFSETQ. Trimming removed 0 bases at V and 6 bases at J, with 13 bases between. The chain's CDR3 is CASSLVPGSGEQYF. In DNA form, the CDR3 reads TGCGCCAGCAGCTTGGTTCCGGGGTCGGGCGAGCAGTACTTC.

Regarding this clonotype: A single base separates this from a much larger clone, so it may be a read error. The rearrangement uses TRBV20-1 and TRBJ2-1, with D possibly TRBD2 on 7 matching bases. The ends were cut back, 6 bases at V and 9 bases at J, with 21 bases in the middle. The CDR3 runs 14 residues. Germline loops: CDR1 DFQATT, CDR2 SNEGSKA (reference sequence). The CDR3 DNA sequence: TGCAGTGCCAGGCGTAGAAGGGGGAGGGTTGAGCAGTTCTTC. This translates into CSARRRRGRVEQFF.

This clonotype came up many times. The V call is TRBV5-6, the J call TRBJ2-3; weak D call: TRBD2 (5 bases). The CDR3 is 14 residues long. Germline lookup yields CDR1 SGHDT and CDR2 YYEEEE. V was shortened by 1 base and J by 6 bases, with 12 bases between the two germline ends. DNA for the CDR3: TGTGCCAGCAGCTTGCCCTTTAGGAGGGATACGCAGTATTTT. Protein: CASSLPFRRDTQYF.